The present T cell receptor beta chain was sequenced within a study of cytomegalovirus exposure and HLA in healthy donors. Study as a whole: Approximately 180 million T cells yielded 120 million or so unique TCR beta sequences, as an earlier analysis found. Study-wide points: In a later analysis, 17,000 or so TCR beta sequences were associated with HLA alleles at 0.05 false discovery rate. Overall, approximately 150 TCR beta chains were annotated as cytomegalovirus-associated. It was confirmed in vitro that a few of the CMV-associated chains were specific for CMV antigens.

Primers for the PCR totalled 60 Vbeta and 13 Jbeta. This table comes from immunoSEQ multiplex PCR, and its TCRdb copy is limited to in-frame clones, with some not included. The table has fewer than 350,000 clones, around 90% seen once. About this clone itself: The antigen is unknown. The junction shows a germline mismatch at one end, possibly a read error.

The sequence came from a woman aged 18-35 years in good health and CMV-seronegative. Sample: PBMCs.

Here the CDR3 DNA reads TGTGCCAGCTCACCTTCGCAGGGGACAGATACACAGTATTTT. It specifies CASSPSQGTDTQYF. The chain joins TRBV18 to TRBJ2-3; TRBD1 matches at 7 bases. Per the germline V gene, CDR1 is KGHSH and CDR2 is LQKENI. The CDR3 consists of 14 residues. Looking up the rest from reference TRBV18 and TRBJ2-3 gives the full variable domain: NAGVMQNPRHLVRRRGQEARLRCSPMKGHSHVYWYRQLPEEGLKFMVYLQKENIIDESGMPKERFSAEFPKEGPSILRIQQVVRGDSAAYFCASSPSQGTDTQYFGPGTRLTVL.